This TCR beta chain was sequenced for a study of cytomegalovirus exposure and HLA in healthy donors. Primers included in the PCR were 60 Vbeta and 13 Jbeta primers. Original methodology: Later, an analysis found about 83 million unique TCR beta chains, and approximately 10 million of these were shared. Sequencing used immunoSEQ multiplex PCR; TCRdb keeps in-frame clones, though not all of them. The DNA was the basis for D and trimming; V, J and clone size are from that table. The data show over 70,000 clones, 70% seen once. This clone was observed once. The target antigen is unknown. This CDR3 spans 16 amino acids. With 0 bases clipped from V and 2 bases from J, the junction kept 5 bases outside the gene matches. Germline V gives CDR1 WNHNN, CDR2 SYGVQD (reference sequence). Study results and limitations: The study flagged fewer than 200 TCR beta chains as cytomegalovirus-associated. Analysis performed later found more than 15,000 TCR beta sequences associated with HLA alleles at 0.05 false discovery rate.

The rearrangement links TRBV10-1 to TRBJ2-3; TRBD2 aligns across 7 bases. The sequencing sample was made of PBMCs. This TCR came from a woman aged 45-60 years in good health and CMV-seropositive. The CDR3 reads CASSESFSGATDTQYF. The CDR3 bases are TGCGCCAGCAGTGAGTCCTTCAGCGGGGCCACAGATACGCAGTATTTT.